Listed below are T cell receptor beta chains from one sample, sequenced in a study of blood T cell repertoires in COVID-19. TCRdb keeps only in-frame clones here, not all; method: immunoSEQ multiplex PCR. Found here are approximately 300,000 clones, 87% of them singletons; the top ten hold 2% to 2.5%. Sequenced: peripheral blood. All receptors derive from a woman aged 45-60 years who had recovered from COVID-19. CDR3s include the opening cysteine and the closing phenylalanine or tryptophan. D genes are given only for firm matches. Clone size, where shown, is once, few, many, or a class for clones that have expanded.

TRBD1	TRBV7-7	-	TRBJ2-5	CASSLAGQGQETQYF	TGTGCTAGCAGCTTAGCGGGACAGGGGCAGGAGACCCAGTACTTC
-	TRBV6-5	-	TRBJ2-1	CASSYSTANNEQFF	TGTGCCAGCAGTTACTCGACAGCTAACAATGAGCAGTTCTTC
-	TRBV5-1	-	TRBJ2-3	CASSIYPSDSRTDTQYF	TGCGCCAGCAGCATCTATCCTAGCGACTCCCGCACAGATACGCAGTATTTT
TRBD1	TRBV6-2/TRBV6-3	-	TRBJ1-1	CASSYSGRTGGNTEAFF	TGTGCCAGCAGTTACTCGGGACGGACAGGGGGAAACACTGAAGCTTTCTTT
-	TRBV5-5	-	TRBJ2-7	CASSPHAGVSYEQYF	TGTGCCAGCAGCCCCCACGCAGGGGTTTCCTACGAGCAGTACTTC
TRBD2	TRBV3-1/TRBV3-2	-	TRBJ2-1	CASSEYGRTYNEQFF	TGTGCCAGCAGTGAGTACGGGAGGACCTACAATGAGCAGTTCTTC
TRBD1	TRBV7-2	-	TRBJ1-5	CASSLGQGHQPQHF	TGTGCCAGCAGCTTAGGACAGGGGCATCAGCCCCAGCATTTT
TRBD1	TRBV10-3	-	TRBJ2-1	CATGDSFSPNEQFF	TGTGCCACTGGGGACAGCTTCTCCCCCAATGAGCAGTTCTTC
-	TRBV9	-	TRBJ2-2	CASSGTANTGELFF	TGTGCCAGCAGCGGAACAGCGAACACCGGGGAGCTGTTTTTT
-	TRBV7-2	-	TRBJ1-3	CASTQGGPGNTIYF	TGTGCCAGCACCCAGGGAGGGCCTGGAAACACCATATATTTT
-	TRBV5-1	-	TRBJ1-1	CASRQTNTEAFF	TGCGCCAGCCGACAGACGAACACTGAAGCTTTCTTT
-	TRBV5-6	-	TRBJ1-2	CASSLAGGRNMINTF	TGTGCCAGCAGCTTGGCAGGAGGTAGAAATATGATCAACACCTTC
-	TRBV12-3/TRBV12-4	-	TRBJ1-6	CASRGTFSSPLHF	TGTGCCAGCAGGGGGACTTTTAGTTCACCCCTCCACTTT
TRBD2	TRBV6-6	-	TRBJ2-2	CASRRPPGLAHENTGELFF	TGTGCCAGCAGGCGACCTCCGGGACTAGCTCACGAAAACACCGGGGAGCTGTTTTTT
TRBD1	TRBV27	once	TRBJ2-7	CASSLSQGASEQYF	TGTGCCAGCAGTTTATCACAGGGGGCGAGTGAGCAGTACTTC
TRBD1	TRBV6-5	-	TRBJ1-5	CASSPTGAGQPQHF	TGTGCCAGCAGCCCGACAGGGGCTGGTCAGCCCCAGCATTTT
-	TRBV7-8	-	TRBJ2-2	CASSLVRGYRGTGELFF	TGTGCCAGCAGCTTAGTACGGGGGTATCGAGGGACCGGGGAGCTGTTTTTT
TRBD1	TRBV2	-	TRBJ1-2	CASGRGQGVGYTF	TGTGCCAGCGGGAGGGGACAGGGCGTTGGCTACACCTTC
TRBD1	TRBV12-5	-	TRBJ2-7	CASGPGQGSYEQYF	TGTGCTAGTGGGCCGGGACAGGGATCCTACGAGCAGTACTTC
-	TRBV11-2	-	TRBJ2-7	CASSLDRPRSEGQYF	TGTGCCAGCAGCCTCGACAGACCCAGATCGGAGGGGCAGTACTTC
TRBD1	TRBV19	few	TRBJ1-5	CASIDRGDQPQHF	TGTGCCAGTATTGACAGGGGGGATCAGCCCCAGCATTTT
TRBD2	TRBV5-1	few	TRBJ2-3	CASSFGTSGTDTQYF	TGCGCCAGCAGCTTCGGGACTAGCGGCACAGATACGCAGTATTTT
TRBD2	TRBV28	few	TRBJ2-4	CASSLWGTSGDAKNIQYF	TGTGCCAGCAGTTTGTGGGGGACTAGCGGGGACGCCAAAAACATTCAGTACTTC
TRBD1	TRBV7-3	once	TRBJ1-1	CASSFDRGTEAFF	TGTGCCAGCAGCTTCGACAGGGGTACTGAAGCTTTCTTT
TRBD1	TRBV12-5	-	TRBJ1-5	CASGSDRLGNQPQHF	TGTGCTAGTGGGTCGGACAGGTTGGGCAATCAGCCCCAGCATTTT